Listed below are T cell receptor beta chains from one sample, sequenced in a study of cytomegalovirus exposure and HLA in healthy donors. Generated by immunoSEQ multiplex PCR, the TCRdb table keeps only in-frame clones and is missing some. This repertoire shows roughly 220,000 clones, approximately 80% found once; its top ten account for 2.9%. Sequencing used PBMCs. All receptors come from a man aged 25 to 45 in good health and CMV-seronegative. Each CDR3 is given with its conserved first and last residue. Fields, in order: clone size, J gene, V gene, D gene, CDR3 DNA, CDR3 protein. The D gene is left open where the match is weak. Clone size, where shown, is once, few, many, or a class for clones that have expanded.

NA	TRBJ2-3	TRBV2	TRBD2	TGTGCCAGCAGGGGAACTAGCGGGGGCACAGATACGCAGTATTTT	CASRGTSGGTDTQYF
NA	TRBJ2-1	TRBV7-3	TRBD2	TGTGCCAGCAGCCCTGTAGCGGGGAGCTCCTACAATGAGCAGTTCTTC	CASSPVAGSSYNEQFF
NA	TRBJ1-6	TRBV28	NA	TGTGCCAGCAGCCGGACTGATGAATATAATTCACCCCTCCACTTT	CASSRTDEYNSPLHF
NA	TRBJ2-3	TRBV28	TRBD2	TGTGCCAGCAGTTCACCTTACGGTTTGACTAGCACAACAGATACGCAGTATTTT	CASSSPYGLTSTTDTQYF
NA	TRBJ2-7	TRBV4-1	TRBD1	TGCGCCAGCAGCCTTGTGCACTCGGGACAGGGGTACGAGCAGTACTTC	CASSLVHSGQGYEQYF
NA	TRBJ2-1	TRBV7-2	NA	TGTGCCAGCAGCTCCTCAGGGGCCGTTTACAATGAGCAGTTCTTC	CASSSSGAVYNEQFF
NA	TRBJ1-3	TRBV27	NA	TGTGCCAGCAGTAGATATAGTGGAAACACCATATATTTT	CASSRYSGNTIYF
NA	TRBJ1-1	TRBV4-3	NA	TGCGCCAGCAGCCAAGTCCGTGCCAGATCGAACACTGAAGCTTTCTTT	CASSQVRARSNTEAFF
few	TRBJ2-7	TRBV4-1	NA	TGCGCCAGCAGCCAAACAGAGGGTGGGACCTACGAGCAGTACTTC	CASSQTEGGTYEQYF
NA	TRBJ2-7	TRBV27	TRBD2	TGTGCCAGCGGCCCGGGACTAGCGGTCTACGAGCAGTACTTC	CASGPGLAVYEQYF
NA	TRBJ2-3	TRBV9	TRBD1	TGTGCCAGCAGCACCTGGACAGGAGACACAGATACGCAGTATTTT	CASSTWTGDTDTQYF
NA	TRBJ1-5	TRBV7-8	TRBD1	TGTGCCAGCAGCTTAGCGTTAGGCCAGGGGGCGGGCGGCAATCAGCCCCAGCATTTT	CASSLALGQGAGGNQPQHF
NA	TRBJ1-1	TRBV4-1	NA	TGCGCCAGCAGCCAAGACGCCGACAGAGGGAACACTGAAGCTTTCTTT	CASSQDADRGNTEAFF
NA	TRBJ2-3	TRBV4-1	TRBD2	TGCGCCAGCAGCCAAGAGAGCGGGGGGGGCACGGATACGCAGTATTTT	CASSQESGGGTDTQYF
NA	TRBJ2-3	TRBV6-1	TRBD2	TGTGCCAGCAGTGAATTTGCAACTAGCGGTCAGAAAAATACGCAGTATTTT	CASSEFATSGQKNTQYF
NA	TRBJ1-1	TRBV9	NA	TGTGGTTTCTCGGAGCCGAACACTGAAGCTTTCTTT	CGFSEPNTEAFF
NA	TRBJ1-2	TRBV27	TRBD1	TGTGCCAGCAGTCGACAGGGTCTCTATGGCTACACCTTC	CASSRQGLYGYTF
few	TRBJ2-7	TRBV7-8	TRBD2	TGTGCCAGCAGCTTCAGGACTAGCGGGGGCTTTGCCTACGAGCAGTACTTC	CASSFRTSGGFAYEQYF
few	TRBJ1-1	TRBV11-2	TRBD1	TGTGCCAGCAGCTCTAGCCCCGGGACAGCACTTGAAGCTTTCTTT	CASSSSPGTALEAFF
once	TRBJ1-1	TRBV9	NA	TGTGCCAGCAGCCTAGGGGCAGGGGTAAACACTGAAGCTTTCTTT	CASSLGAGVNTEAFF
NA	TRBJ2-5	TRBV11-2	TRBD2	TGTGCCAGCAGCCACCTGGGGGCGGGGGGGCAAGAGACCCAGTACTTC	CASSHLGAGGQETQYF
NA	TRBJ2-2	TRBV5-4	TRBD2	TGTGCCAGCAGCCCCGAAGGAGCGGGAGGGACCGGGGAGCTGTTTTTT	CASSPEGAGGTGELFF
NA	TRBJ1-1	TRBV5-1	TRBD1	TGCGCCAGCAGCCTGGATACAGGGGTGGGTGAAGCTTTCTTT	CASSLDTGVGEAFF
NA	TRBJ1-1	TRBV5-1	TRBD1	TGCGCCAGCAGCGCTACAGGGGCCACTGAAGCTTTCTTT	CASSATGATEAFF
NA	TRBJ1-2	TRBV28	TRBD1	TGTGCCAGCAGTTTTCCGGGGACAGGGGAAGGAGGCGGCTACACCTTC	CASSFPGTGEGGGYTF
NA	TRBJ2-1	TRBV15	NA	TGTGCCACCAGCAGAGAAGGGAGCGTGTACAATGAGCAGTTCTTC	CATSREGSVYNEQFF
NA	TRBJ1-6	TRBV28	NA	TGTGCCAGCAGTTATGAAGGGGTTTATTCACCCCTCCACTTT	CASSYEGVYSPLHF
NA	TRBJ2-2	TRBV18	NA	TGTGCCAGCTCATCCAACCAAGGAGGGGCCACCGGGGAGCTGTTTTTT	CASSSNQGGATGELFF
NA	TRBJ2-7	TRBV4-3	TRBD2	TGCGCCAGCAGCCAAGTGACGGGAGGCCCCTACGAGCAGTACTTC	CASSQVTGGPYEQYF
NA	TRBJ2-6	TRBV5-5	NA	TGTGCCAGCAGCTTGGAGTACGGCTCTGGGGCCAGCGTCCTGACTTTC	CASSLEYGSGASVLTF
once	TRBJ2-7	TRBV7-2	NA	TGTGCCAGCAGCTTAGGCGAAGCCTACGAGCAGTACTTC	CASSLGEAYEQYF
NA	TRBJ1-1	TRBV27	NA	TGTGCCAGCAGTTTTTTACGGGGTACTGAAGCTTTCTTT	CASSFLRGTEAFF
NA	TRBJ1-2	TRBV28	NA	TGTGCCAGCAGTTTCACGCTTATCGGTGGCTACACCTTC	CASSFTLIGGYTF
NA	TRBJ1-1	TRBV18	NA	TGTGCCAGCTCACCGGTCCACGGGAACACTGAAGCTTTCTTT	CASSPVHGNTEAFF
NA	TRBJ2-3	TRBV27	NA	TGTGCCAGCAGGTTGCAGGGTAGGTTTTTGGATACGCAGTATTTT	CASRLQGRFLDTQYF
NA	TRBJ2-5	TRBV5-4	NA	TGTGCCAGCGGTCTTAACGGGGGAGAGACCCAGTACTTC	CASGLNGGETQYF
few	TRBJ2-5	TRBV11-2	NA	TGTGCCAGCAGTGGGCTGACTAGGGGCGAAGAGACCCAGTACTTC	CASSGLTRGEETQYF
NA	TRBJ2-3	TRBV25-1	TRBD2	TGTGCCAGCAGCCCCTGGAGCGGGGGTACAGATACGCAGTATTTT	CASSPWSGGTDTQYF
few	TRBJ2-5	TRBV29-1	TRBD1	TGCAGCGTTGGGCCGACAGGGGGCGGAGGAGCTCGGACCCAGTACTTC	CSVGPTGGGGARTQYF
few	TRBJ2-6	TRBV7-3	NA	TGTGCCAGCAGCCCCAGAGCGGTCAGCAACGTCCTGACTTTC	CASSPRAVSNVLTF